These 31 T cell receptor beta chains originate from one sample sequenced in a study of T cell responses to AZD1222 COVID-19 vaccine. TCRdb's copy holds only in-frame clones and misses some; the assay was immunoSEQ multiplex PCR. The sample holds 100,000 to 150,000 clones, approximately 94% seen once. Sequencing used peripheral blood, obtained 28 days after the second AZD1222 dose. The receptors were sampled from an adult who received the AZD1222 COVID-19 vaccine.

This sequence joins TRBV4-1 and TRBJ1-5; 9 positions agree with TRBD1. The CDR3 totals 15 residues. J gave up 7 bases and V 2 bases, and 6 bases lay outside the gene matches. The germline V gene has CDR1 MGHRA and CDR2 YSYEKL. The CDR3 DNA sequence: TGCGCCAGCAGCCAAACCGGGACAGGGAGCCAGCCCCAGCATTTT. Protein product: CASSQTGTGSQPQHF.

The chain combines TRBV9 with TRBJ2-5; 9 bases fit TRBD1. Germline-derived CDR1 and CDR2 are SGDLS and YYNGEE. After removal of 0 bases from V and 3 bases from J, the junction contained 6 bases not matched to a gene. The CDR3 is made up of 16 amino acids. The CDR3: CASSVENGQGKETQYF. DNA of the CDR3: TGTGCCAGCAGCGTAGAAAACGGACAGGGGAAAGAGACCCAGTACTTC.

The chain couples TRBV25-1 to TRBJ2-7; the D gene is possibly TRBD1 (6 bases). Germline CDR1 reads MGHDK; CDR2 reads SYGVNS. Trimming took 1 base from V and 5 from J, leaving 12 bases between them. This CDR3 spans 14 amino acids. The CDR3: CASSESLQGNEQYF. The CDR3 bases are TGTGCCAGCAGTGAATCGCTACAGGGAAACGAGCAGTACTTC.

CDR3: CSVEGSGSTDTQYF. DNA for the CDR3: TGCAGCGTTGAAGGTAGCGGGAGCACAGATACGCAGTATTTT. The chain couples TRBV29-1 to TRBJ2-3; 7 nucleotides match TRBD2. The CDR3 sequence is 14 residues long. The V and J ends lost 1 base and 0 bases, in that order; junction bases with no gene match: 1. Looked up from germline, CDR1 is SQVTM and CDR2 is ANQGSEA.

The rearrangement links TRBV7-2 to TRBJ1-2, with unresolved D. The germline V gene encodes CDR1 SGHTA and CDR2 FQGNSA. The CDR3 sequence is 16 residues long. Trimming cost V 0 bases and J 0 bases, with 11 bases left between them. Here the CDR3 reads CASSLAQTQTNYGYTF. The CDR3 bases are TGTGCCAGCAGCTTAGCGCAGACACAAACTAACTATGGCTACACCTTC.

This clone was detected only once. V gene TRBV18 combines with J gene TRBJ2-5; 7 positions match TRBD2. Looked up from germline, CDR1 is KGHSH and CDR2 is LQKENI. The CDR3 is made up of 15 amino acids. V was clipped by 3 bases and J by 2 bases; unmatched bases: 6. CDR3 bases: TGTGCCAGCTCACCTTCTGTGGGGGGGCAAGAGACCCAGTACTTC. Protein sequence: CASSPSVGGQETQYF.

This clone showed up just once. V and J are TRBV29-1 and TRBJ1-2; D is possibly TRBD1 (5 bases). The CDR3 extends over 12 amino acids. Germline-derived CDR1 and CDR2 are SQVTM and ANQGSEA. Trimming removed 3 bases at V and 6 bases at J, with 11 bases between. The DNA of the CDR3 is TGCAGCGTTGACAGGGAAGGGAATGGCTACACCTTC. This encodes CSVDREGNGYTF.

This chain links TRBV6-5 with TRBJ2-1, with D perhaps assigned TRBD1 or TRBD2 (5 bases each). Germline assignment: CDR1 MNHEY and CDR2 SVGAGI. Trimming left V 6 bases short and J 6 bases short, with 12 bases between. The CDR3 contains 13 residues. This CDR3 reads CASSRDRRNEQFF. The CDR3 nucleotides read TGTGCCAGCAGCCGGGACCGCCGCAATGAGCAGTTCTTC.

The V call is TRBV11-3, the J call TRBJ1-1; D remains ambiguous. The CDR3 consists of 17 residues. Trimming removed 0 bases at V and 0 bases at J, with 14 bases between. CDR1 is SGHNT and CDR2 is YENEEA in the germline V gene. CDR3 in amino acids: CASSLDNRSRMNTEAFF. CDR3 in DNA: TGTGCCAGCAGCTTAGATAATAGGTCGAGGATGAACACTGAAGCTTTCTTT.

This clone was recorded once. This chain connects TRBV29-1 to TRBJ1-1; D remains ambiguous. V was shortened by 6 bases and J by 5 bases, with 13 bases between the two germline ends. The V gene's germline CDR1 is SQVTM and CDR2 ANQGSEA. The CDR3 loop spans 12 amino acids. CDR3 DNA sequence: TGCAGCGTCCCGACTGGGTATACTGAAGCTTTCTTT. Translated, it gives CSVPTGYTEAFF.

The V call is TRBV11-2, the J call TRBJ2-7; the D call may be TRBD1 or TRBD2 (5 bases each). CDR1 and CDR2 from the germline V gene are SGHAT and FQNNGV. The V end was cut by 5 bases, the J end by 5 bases, with 16 bases between. The CDR3 length is 14 residues. The chain's CDR3 is CASSLKGSIDEQYF. CDR3 nucleotide sequence: TGTGCCAGCAGCCTAAAGGGGAGTATCGACGAGCAGTACTTC.

As DNA, the CDR3 is TGCGCCAGCACTCGTCAGGGGGGGGTTAGCTCCTACGAGCAGTACTTC. This sequence encodes CASTRQGGVSSYEQYF. The gene calls are TRBV5-1 and TRBJ2-7, with D possibly being TRBD1 or TRBD2 (7 bases each). Trimming took 6 bases from V and 0 from J, leaving 19 bases between them. The CDR3 consists of 16 residues. Per germline, CDR1 SGHRS and CDR2 YFSETQ.

The rearrangement links TRBV6-2 or TRBV6-3 to TRBJ1-5, with D possibly being TRBD1 (5 bases). The CDR3 spans 15 residues. Deletions cut 0 bases from V and 4 bases from J, with 10 bases between. Germline V lookup: CDR1 MNHEY, CDR2 SVGEGT. This chain's CDR3 is CASSYSVGGNQPQHF. The CDR3, as DNA: TGTGCCAGCAGTTACTCGGTGGGGGGGAATCAGCCCCAGCATTTT.

This chain links TRBV27 with TRBJ1-4; D not certain. V dropped 7 bases and J dropped 4 bases, with 22 bases sitting between them. The CDR3 consists of 17 residues. Per the germline V gene, CDR1 is MNHEY and CDR2 is SMNVEV (reference sequence). CDR3 nucleotides: TGTGCCAGCATGAGAGCCATGGACGGAAGATATAATGAAAAACTGTTTTTT. Translation gives CASMRAMDGRYNEKLFF.

The V and J genes are TRBV2 and TRBJ2-5; D uncertain. From germline, CDR1 is SNHLY and CDR2 FYNNEI. V lost 3 bases and J lost 1, with 3 bases in between. The CDR3 extends over 12 amino acids. CDR3 sequence: CASSEGQETQYF. The CDR3 coding sequence is TGTGCCAGCAGTGAGGGCCAAGAGACCCAGTACTTC. Using reference TRBV2 and TRBJ2-5 for the parts outside the CDR3, the full variable domain is EPEVTQTPSHQVTQMGQEVILRCVPISNHLYFYWYRQILGQKVEFLVSFYNNEISEKSEIFDDQFSVERPDGSNFTLKIRSTKLEDSAMYFCASSEGQETQYFGPGTRLLVL.

This clone has just a few counts. The rearrangement joins TRBV5-4 to TRBJ2-1; possible D gene TRBD2, 5 bases. The CDR3 extends over 15 amino acids. The ends were cut back, 2 bases at V and 1 base at J, with 10 bases in the middle. From germline, CDR1 is SGHNT and CDR2 YYREEE (reference sequence). The CDR3 protein is CASSFIRDSYNEQFF. Here the CDR3 DNA reads TGTGCCAGCAGCTTTATCCGGGATTCCTACAATGAGCAGTTCTTC. Full variable domain (outside the CDR3, taken from reference TRBV5-4 and TRBJ2-1): ETGVTQSPTHLIKTRGQQVTLRCSSQSGHNTVSWYQQALGQGPQFIFQYYREEENGRGNFPPRFSGLQFPNYSSELNVNALELDDSALYLCASSFIRDSYNEQFFGPGTRLTVL.

The chain recombines TRBV19 with TRBJ2-1, with TRBD2 as a possible D gene (5 bases). V was cut by 6 bases and J by 7 bases, with 16 bases left in between. Per germline, CDR1 LNHDA and CDR2 SQIVND (reference sequence). The CDR3 runs 14 residues. The CDR3 DNA reads as TGTGCCAGTAGGAATCATTACGGGGAAAATGAGCAGTTCTTC. Its protein is CASRNHYGENEQFF.

To note about this clone: One end of the junction does not line up with germline, which may come from a read error. In DNA, the CDR3 is TGTGCCAGCAGTTTTCGACAGGGGCCCGGTGGGGCACAGAACTATGGCTACACCTTT. Encoded protein: CASSFRQGPGGAQNYGYTF. The genes are TRBV27 and TRBJ1-2; 8 positions match TRBD1. CDR1 is MNHEY, CDR2 SMNVEV, per germline (reference sequence). This CDR3 spans 19 amino acids.

This chain uses TRBV7-8 with TRBJ1-3; perhaps TRBD1 as D (5 bases). The CDR3 covers 13 residues. Trimming took 5 bases from V and 4 from J, leaving 9 bases between them. Germline lookup yields CDR1 SGHVS and CDR2 FQNEAQ. DNA for the CDR3: TGTGCCAGCAGCCCCAGGACAGGAAACACCATATATTTT. Its translation: CASSPRTGNTIYF.

CDR3 region: CASSPEDSNQPQHF. The CDR3 nucleotides are TGTGCCAGCTCACCAGAGGATAGCAATCAGCCCCAGCATTTT. V usage is TRBV18 and J usage is TRBJ1-5, with unresolved D. CDR3 length equals 14 residues. Germline assignment: CDR1 KGHSH and CDR2 LQKENI. Trimming cost V 2 bases and J 0 bases, with 5 bases left between them.

The CDR3 spells CASSQNGGFADTQYF. The CDR3, as DNA: TGTGCCAGCAGCCAGAACGGGGGGTTCGCAGATACGCAGTATTTT. This chain links TRBV5-6 with TRBJ2-3; 7 positions agree with TRBD2. From germline, CDR1 is SGHDT and CDR2 YYEEEE. V was pared by 4 bases and J by 4 bases, with 9 bases of the junction left unmatched. The CDR3 totals 15 residues.

In its sample, this clone was seen once. V usage is TRBV7-7 and J usage is TRBJ2-2, with 8 bases fitting TRBD2. Germline assignment: CDR1 SSHAT and CDR2 FNYEAQ (reference sequence). This CDR3 has 15 residues. Trimming took 3 bases from V and 3 from J; bases not matched to a gene: 3. CDR3 DNA: TGTGCCAGCAGCTTGAGCGGGAGTCACACCGGGGAGCTGTTTTTT. Its translation is CASSLSGSHTGELFF.

The chain uses TRBV19 and TRBJ2-3; D uncertain. Between the trimmed V and J ends, which lost 3 bases and 2 bases, there was a span of 9 bases. The CDR3 runs to 14 residues. Germline V gives CDR1 LNHDA, CDR2 SQIVND (reference sequence). The CDR3 coding sequence is TGTGCCAGTAGTATCTTCCCGGTCACAGATACGCAGTATTTT. Its protein product is CASSIFPVTDTQYF.

The CDR3: CASGGRKLFF. The DNA of the CDR3 is TGTGCCAGCGGGGGTCGTAAACTGTTTTTT. The V call is TRBV25-1, the J call TRBJ1-4, with D tentatively TRBD1 (5 bases). Trimming cost V 8 bases and J 11 bases, with 9 bases left between them. The CDR3 length is 10 residues. In germline, CDR1 is MGHDK, CDR2 SYGVNS.

This chain uses TRBV4-1 with TRBJ2-2; no clear D gene. CDR3 size: 16 residues. Germline loops: CDR1 MGHRA, CDR2 YSYEKL. The V end was cut by 1 base, the J end by 0 bases, with 9 bases between. CDR3 nucleotides: TGCGCCAGCAGCCAAGTACTACGGGCGAACACCGGGGAGCTGTTTTTT. Amino acids: CASSQVLRANTGELFF.

This chain connects TRBV5-1 to TRBJ1-2, with 9 bases aligning to TRBD1. The CDR3 sequence is 13 residues long. In germline, CDR1 is SGHRS, CDR2 YFSETQ. The ends lost 4 bases at V and 6 bases at J; junction bases unmatched: 4. The CDR3 here is CASSPGQGDGYTF. The CDR3 region has the DNA TGCGCCAGCAGCCCGGGACAGGGTGATGGCTACACCTTC.

The rearrangement joins TRBV12-3 or TRBV12-4 to TRBJ1-6; D gene uncertain. This CDR3 spans 12 amino acids. The V gene lost 3 bases and the J gene lost 7 bases, with 4 bases spanning the gap. CDR3 DNA: TGTGCCAGCAGTTTTCCGAATTCACCCCTCCACTTT. Encoded protein: CASSFPNSPLHF.

This clone came up a few times. One end of the junction varies from germline; a read error may be responsible. The V gene is TRBV7-7, the J gene TRBJ2-5; D is possibly TRBD2 (5 bases). Germline lookup yields CDR1 SSHAT and CDR2 FNYEAQ (reference sequence). This CDR3 region has 13 residues. In DNA, the CDR3 is TGTGCTAGCAGCACGGGGTTTAGAGAGACCCAGTACTTC. Its translation is CASSTGFRETQYF.

Here the CDR3 DNA reads TGTGCCAGCAGTTACCCCAAAGATACGCAGTATTTT. Translating gives CASSYPKDTQYF. This chain uses TRBV6-2 or TRBV6-3 with TRBJ2-3; no clear D gene. This CDR3 is built from 12 residues. V was trimmed by 2 bases and J by 5 bases, leaving 5 bases between them. Germline CDR1 reads MNHEY; CDR2 reads SVGEGT.

V and J are TRBV9 and TRBJ2-5; 10 bases match TRBD2. The CDR3 is 17 residues long. CDR1 is SGDLS and CDR2 is YYNGEE in the germline V gene. V gave up 4 bases and J gave up 5 bases; unmatched junction bases: 14. In DNA, the CDR3 is TGTGCCAGCAGCTCACCCCGCAGCGGGGGGGAAATGGAGACCCAGTACTTC. Its translation: CASSSPRSGGEMETQYF.

The rearrangement uses TRBV6-2 or TRBV6-3 and TRBJ2-5, with D unresolved. The CDR3 loop spans 14 amino acids. V lost 4 bases and J 4 bases, leaving 13 bases between the germline ends. Germline CDR1 is MNHEY and CDR2 is SVGEGT. DNA of the CDR3: TGTGCCAGCAGTTTTACGGGCTCTACAGAGACCCAGTACTTC. Amino acids: CASSFTGSTETQYF.